The 2 T cell receptor beta chains presented below share a single source sample, sequenced in a study of blood T cells in healthy people across ages. A sample-barcoded 5' primer and a J-beta primer mix were used in a second PCR of roughly 6 to 12 cycles. TCRdb fed the 5' RACE reads into MiXCR, producing one record per CDR3 protein. This sample has approximately 1.5 million distinct CDR3 sequences; roughly a third occur once, and the top ten carry about 11%. The sample taken for sequencing was blood. The receptors come from a woman aged 25 to 39 in good health.

This clonotype has at least ten counts. This chain connects TRBV12-3 or TRBV12-4 to TRBJ2-1; TRBD1 agrees at 8 bases. The CDR3 has 14 residues. V lost 6 bases and J lost 10; bases outside the gene matches: 11. CDR3 nucleotide sequence: TGTGCCAGCAGGACAGGGGTCCTGGAGGGGGAGCAGTTCTTC. Translating gives CASRTGVLEGEQFF.

The rearrangement links TRBV20-1 to TRBJ2-7; D is unresolved. Germline V CDR1 and CDR2: DFQATT, SNEGSKA (reference sequence). The CDR3 covers 13 residues. Trimming shortened V by 0 bases and J by 3 bases, and 9 bases separated the two germline ends. The CDR3 region has the DNA TGCAGTGCTAGAGATCCCATAGGCTACGAGCAGTACTTC. Translated, it gives CSARDPIGYEQYF.